The rows below give T cell receptor beta chains drawn from one sample of a study of control samples from healthy donors and cancer patients. Clones were read by immunoSEQ multiplex PCR, and TCRdb kept only the in-frame ones, dropping some. Of 200,000 or so clones in the sample, roughly 94% were seen once. The sequencing sample was made of blood. The receptor set was obtained from a man between 50 and 59 years old in good health. Both conserved end residues are part of each CDR3. Fields, in order: J gene, clone size, D gene, V gene, CDR3 DNA, CDR3 protein. The D gene is left open where the match is weak. The size field is filled for only some rows; it gives once, few, many or a size class.

TRBJ1-4 | - | TRBD1 | TRBV5-1 | TGCGCCAGCAGTTTACAGGGGTTTGGTGAAAAACTGTTTTTT | CASSLQGFGEKLFF
TRBJ2-1 | - | - | TRBV2 | TGTGCCACCGCAATCGGCCGCAATGAGCAGTTCTTC | CATAIGRNEQFF
TRBJ1-5 | - | - | TRBV11-2 | TGTGCCAGCAGCTTAGGCTCCGGTCAGCCCCAGCATTTT | CASSLGSGQPQHF
TRBJ1-1 | - | - | TRBV18 | TGTGCCAGCTCACCTTCTGGAGGGCGGATAACTGAAGCTTTCTTT | CASSPSGGRITEAFF
TRBJ1-4 | - | - | TRBV6-5 | TGTGCCAGCAGTTACGTCAGTAGGGAGGGGAAACTGTTTTTT | CASSYVSREGKLFF
TRBJ2-7 | - | TRBD2 | TRBV7-2 | TGTGCCAGCAGCTTAGTGGCGGGGGACTACGAGCAGTACTTC | CASSLVAGDYEQYF
TRBJ2-5 | - | TRBD2 | TRBV3-1/TRBV3-2 | TGTGCCAGCAGCCAAGATAATCTGGCGGGGGGAAAGTACTTC | CASSQDNLAGGKYF
TRBJ1-1 | - | TRBD1 | TRBV18 | TGTGCCAGCTCCGGACAGGGGAACACTGAAGCTTTCTTT | CASSGQGNTEAFF
TRBJ1-2 | - | - | TRBV28 | TGTGCCAGCAGATCCGGGACACCCTATGGCTACACCTTC | CASRSGTPYGYTF
TRBJ1-3 | - | - | TRBV5-1 | TGCGCCAGCAGCCTGGGCGGTAACCGAAACACCATATATTTT | CASSLGGNRNTIYF
TRBJ2-2 | - | - | TRBV7-8 | TGTGCCAGCAGATTGCAGGGGGGGACCGGGGAGCTGTTTTTT | CASRLQGGTGELFF
TRBJ2-1 | - | - | TRBV2 | TGTGCCAGCAGTTCGATCGACAATGAGCAGTTCTTC | CASSSIDNEQFF
TRBJ2-5 | - | - | TRBV19 | TGTGCCAGTAGTTCGGGCCCGGGGGCCCAGTACTTC | CASSSGPGAQYF
TRBJ2-4 | - | - | TRBV2 | TGTGCCAGCAGTCTCGGCGCCGGGACGTCCAAAAACATTCAGTACTTC | CASSLGAGTSKNIQYF
TRBJ2-7 | - | TRBD1 | TRBV19 | TGTGCCAGTAGTACCCGACAGGGCTCGCAGTACTTC | CASSTRQGSQYF
TRBJ1-3 | - | - | TRBV3-1/TRBV3-2 | TGTGCCAGCAGCCACGGACAGCTCTCTGGAAACACCATATATTTT | CASSHGQLSGNTIYF
TRBJ1-1 | once | - | TRBV28 | TGTGCCAGCAGGGTTCGACAGGAAGCTTTCTTT | CASRVRQEAFF
TRBJ1-6 | - | TRBD1 | TRBV3-1/TRBV3-2 | TGTGCCAGCAGCACTCGGGACAGGGACAATTCACCCCTCCACTTT | CASSTRDRDNSPLHF
TRBJ2-1 | - | TRBD2 | TRBV11-2 | TGTGCCAGCAGCTTAATTCTCCTACTAGCGGGGGATCACAATGAGCAGTTCTTC | CASSLILLLAGDHNEQFF
TRBJ1-3 | - | TRBD1 | TRBV7-9 | TGTGCCAGCAGGTACGGGACAGCTGGAAACACCATATATTTT | CASRYGTAGNTIYF
TRBJ1-1 | - | - | TRBV5-1 | TGCGCCAGCTCGGACAGCCGCATGAACACTGAAGCTTTCTTT | CASSDSRMNTEAFF
TRBJ2-7 | once | - | TRBV30 | TGTGCCTGGAGTGTACAGCAGGGCGGCGAGCAGTACTTC | CAWSVQQGGEQYF
TRBJ1-2 | once | - | TRBV9 | TGTGCCAGCAGCGAAGAGAACTATGGCTACACCTTC | CASSEENYGYTF
TRBJ2-3 | - | TRBD1 | TRBV4-1 | TGCGCCAGCAGCCAAGACCGGGGGACAGGGGACCCAGATACGCAGTATTTT | CASSQDRGTGDPDTQYF
TRBJ1-2 | - | - | TRBV6-5 | TGTGCCAGCAGCCGGGGCCTTGAATATGGCTACACCTTC | CASSRGLEYGYTF
TRBJ2-5 | - | TRBD2 | TRBV2 | TGTGCCAGCAGTGAAATTAGCGGGGTACAAGAGACCCAGTACTTC | CASSEISGVQETQYF
TRBJ2-5 | - | - | TRBV9 | TGTGCCAGCAGCGTAGTAGGAGAGACCCAGTACTTC | CASSVVGETQYF
TRBJ2-6 | - | - | TRBV7-2 | TGTGCCAGCAGCTCCCAGACGGCTGGGGCCAACGTCCTGACTTTC | CASSSQTAGANVLTF
TRBJ2-5 | - | - | TRBV6-5 | TGTGCCAGCAGTTTCGTGGGGGCGGATGAGACCCAGTACTTC | CASSFVGADETQYF
TRBJ1-1 | - | TRBD1 | TRBV7-2 | TGTGCCAGCAGCTTAGCCGCGACAGGGTATACTGAAGCTTTCTTT | CASSLAATGYTEAFF
TRBJ1-5 | - | - | TRBV11-2 | TGTGCCAGCAGCTTGCGACCGGGGCAGGACAATCAGCCCCAGCATTTT | CASSLRPGQDNQPQHF
TRBJ1-5 | - | - | TRBV19 | TGTGCCAGTAGCATCCTGACACCTGCAATAGGCAATCAGCCCCAGCATTTT | CASSILTPAIGNQPQHF
TRBJ1-4 | - | TRBD1 | TRBV6-5 | TGTGCCACAACGACAGGGGGCAAAGAAAAACTGTTTTTT | CATTTGGKEKLFF
TRBJ1-2 | - | TRBD1 | TRBV6-2/TRBV6-3 | TGTGCCAGCAGTACCGGACAGGGGTACAATGGCTACACCTTC | CASSTGQGYNGYTF
TRBJ1-1 | - | TRBD1 | TRBV7-9 | TGTGCCAGCACCAGGGACAGGGGGACTGAAGCTTTCTTT | CASTRDRGTEAFF
TRBJ2-6 | - | - | TRBV7-8 | TGTGCCAGCAGCCCCCTCCGGGGGTTTATCTCGTCTGGGGCCAACGTCCTGACTTTC | CASSPLRGFISSGANVLTF
TRBJ2-3 | - | TRBD2 | TRBV5-1 | TGCGCCAGCAGCTTGAAAGCGGGGGGCCGTGATACGCAGTATTTT | CASSLKAGGRDTQYF
TRBJ2-1 | - | - | TRBV24-1 | TGTGCCACCAGTGATTTGCGGGGGATGAAGGCGGATGAGCAGTTCTTC | CATSDLRGMKADEQFF
TRBJ2-7 | - | - | TRBV6-1 | TGTGCCAGCAGTGGCCACGGACGGATTGGAGGAAGGTACGAGCAGTACTTC | CASSGHGRIGGRYEQYF
TRBJ2-3 | - | - | TRBV6-2/TRBV6-3 | TGTGCCAGCAGTTACTCCCCGGGGGGCGGGGGAGATACGCAGTATTTT | CASSYSPGGGGDTQYF
TRBJ1-5 | - | - | TRBV15 | TGTGCCACCAGCAGAGGTTTGACGACTAGCAATCAGCCCCAGCATTTT | CATSRGLTTSNQPQHF
TRBJ1-2 | - | - | TRBV18 | TGTGCCAGCTCCTTCGGGTATGGCTACACCTTC | CASSFGYGYTF
TRBJ2-5 | - | - | TRBV3-1/TRBV3-2 | TGTGCCAGCAGCCTCCGCGGGTCGGGGAGAGAGGAGACCCAGTACTTC | CASSLRGSGREETQYF
TRBJ2-2 | - | - | TRBV11-2 | TGTGCCAGCAGGGTAGTGCAGAGAAACACCGGGGAGCTGTTTTTT | CASRVVQRNTGELFF
TRBJ1-3 | once | - | TRBV5-1 | TGCGCCAGCAGCCAGAGTCCCGGGACAGGAAACACCATATATTTT | CASSQSPGTGNTIYF
TRBJ2-2 | - | TRBD1 | TRBV3-1/TRBV3-2 | TGTGCCAGCAGCCAAGAAGGACAGGCGAACACCGGGGAGCTGTTTTTT | CASSQEGQANTGELFF
TRBJ2-3 | - | TRBD2 | TRBV10-3 | TGTGCCGCACGTCCCGGGACTAGCAATTTGGATACGCAGTATTTT | CAARPGTSNLDTQYF
TRBJ1-5 | - | - | TRBV5-1 | TGCGCCAGCAGCTTACAGGCTGATCAGCCCCAGCATTTT | CASSLQADQPQHF
TRBJ1-5 | - | TRBD1 | TRBV25-1 | TGTGCCAGAGCTTGGGGGACAGTACGCAATCAGCCCCAGCATTTT | CARAWGTVRNQPQHF
TRBJ1-1 | - | - | TRBV5-1 | TGCGCCAGCAGCGCGGGACTTTCGAACACTGAAGCTTTCTTT | CASSAGLSNTEAFF